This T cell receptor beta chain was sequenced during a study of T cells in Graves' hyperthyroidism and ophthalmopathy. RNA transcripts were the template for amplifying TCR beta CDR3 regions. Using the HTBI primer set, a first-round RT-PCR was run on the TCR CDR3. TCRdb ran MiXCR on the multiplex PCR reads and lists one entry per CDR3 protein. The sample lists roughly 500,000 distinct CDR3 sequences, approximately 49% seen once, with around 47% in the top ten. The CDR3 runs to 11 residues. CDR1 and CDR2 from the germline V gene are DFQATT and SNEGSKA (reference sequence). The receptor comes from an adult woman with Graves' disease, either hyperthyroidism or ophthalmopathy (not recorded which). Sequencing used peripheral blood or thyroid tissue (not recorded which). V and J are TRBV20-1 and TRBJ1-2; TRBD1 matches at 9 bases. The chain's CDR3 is CRGQTGGGYTF. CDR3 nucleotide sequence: TGCAGGGGACAGACAGGGGGTGGCTACACCTTC.